This T cell receptor (beta chain) is from a study of human T cells and chemical hapten exposure. Trimming cost V 8 bases and J 2 bases, with 15 bases left between them. CDR3 size: 14 residues. Germline V gene sequence: CDR1 SGHAT, CDR2 FQNNGV. TCRdb reprocessed the RACE reads with MiXCR, giving one entry per CDR3 protein. The sample shows about 54,000 distinct CDR3 sequences, just under 10% of them seen only once. Time point here: patch test 2, 6 weeks after DPC sensitization. Treatment meaning: therapeutic diphenylcyclopropenone sensitization with weekly scalp DPC. The rearrangement uses TRBV11-2 and TRBJ2-5; no reliable D call. This clonotype originated in a woman aged 50 to 60 with alopecia areata. Some clones in this sample may be carry-over from other donors' samples. The sample was whole blood, taken in connection with sensitization to the hapten diphenylcyclopropenone (DPC). For the CDR3, the DNA is TGTGCCAGCGCGTCGTGGACGGATCAAGAGACCCAGTACTTC. Its translation: CASASWTDQETQYF.